These 22 T cell receptor beta chains share one sample of origin, sequenced in a study of OX40 agonist ivuxolimab in advanced cancers. The table came from immunoSEQ multiplex PCR; TCRdb's copy has only in-frame clones and leaves some out. The sample carries more than 55,000 clones, roughly nine tenths recorded once. The starting material was CD4+ or CD8+ T cells sorted from blood, obtained in a trial of the OX40 agonist ivuxolimab. Receptors were obtained from an adult with an advanced solid tumor such as melanoma, head and neck, liver or kidney cancer.

This rearrangement joins TRBV4-3 to TRBJ2-1; weak D call: TRBD2 (5 bases). The CDR3 is 14 residues long. V lost 3 bases and J lost 8, with 14 bases in between. Germline values: CDR1 LGHNA, CDR2 YSLEER. CDR3 sequence reads: CASSQRAESDEQFF. For the CDR3, the DNA is TGCGCCAGCAGCCAGCGAGCGGAGAGTGATGAGCAGTTCTTC.

The genes are TRBV10-3 and TRBJ2-1; TRBD2 aligns across 11 bases. V dropped 2 bases and J dropped 0; count of bases not matched to a gene: 6. The CDR3 is 18 amino acids. The germline V gene encodes CDR1 ENHRY and CDR2 SYGVKD. Here the CDR3 DNA reads TGTGCCATCAGTGAGGGCCCTAGCGGGAGGTCCTCCTACAATGAGCAGTTCTTC. Protein: CAISEGPSGRSSYNEQFF.

The chain uses TRBV5-1 and TRBJ2-3; TRBD1 aligns across 11 bases. V gave up 4 bases and J gave up 4 bases; unmatched junction bases: 5. The CDR3 covers 15 residues. Germline loops: CDR1 SGHRS, CDR2 YFSETQ. This chain's CDR3 is CASSGGDRGADTQYF. DNA of the CDR3: TGCGCCAGCAGCGGTGGGGACAGGGGGGCAGATACGCAGTATTTT.

The chain joins TRBV21-1 to TRBJ2-5; TRBD2, the D gene given by the table, was not confirmed from the DNA. TRBV21-1 is a documented pseudogene. The CDR3 runs 18 residues. Here the CDR3 reads CASTDSNGVWAGDETQYF. The CDR3 bases are TGTGCCAGCACAGACAGTAACGGCGTCTGGGCGGGAGATGAGACCCAGTACTTC.

On this clone itself: Other DNA sequences in the sample encode the same CDR3. The rearrangement joins TRBV9 to TRBJ2-1; the match to TRBD2 covers 7 bases. The V gene end was trimmed by 2 bases and the J gene end by 4 bases; junction bases not matched to a gene: 6. Germline CDR1 and CDR2: SGDLS and YYNGEE. The CDR3 spans 15 residues. The CDR3 DNA reads TGTGCCAGCAGCGTGGATCTAGCGGCTTACAATGAGCAGTTCTTC. Amino acid sequence: CASSVDLAAYNEQFF.

The chain uses TRBV18 and TRBJ2-5; no clear D. Germline loops: CDR1 KGHSH, CDR2 LQKENI. V gave up 0 bases and J gave up 5 bases, with 7 bases separating them. CDR3 length: 13 residues. CDR3 in amino acids: CASSPPSRETQYF. The CDR3 DNA reads as TGTGCCAGCTCACCACCTTCTCGCGAGACCCAGTACTTC.

The V and J genes are TRBV30 and TRBJ2-1, with a possible D match to TRBD2 (6 bases). CDR3 length equals 13 residues. The V gene lost 6 bases and the J gene lost 3 bases, with 12 bases spanning the gap. Germline loops: CDR1 GTSNPN, CDR2 SVGIG (reference sequence). The CDR3 loop reads CACQREYYNEQFF. CDR3 coding DNA: TGTGCCTGCCAACGGGAGTACTACAATGAGCAGTTCTTC.

The chain couples TRBV18 to TRBJ2-7, with 7 bases fitting TRBD1. Germline CDR1 and CDR2: KGHSH and LQKENI. Trimming removed 3 bases from V and 4 bases from J; junction bases left unmatched: 6. This CDR3 has 14 amino acids. In DNA form, the CDR3 reads TGTGCCAGCTCACCGGACCGACAGGGATACGAGCAGTACTTC. It yields the protein CASSPDRQGYEQYF.

V usage is TRBV6-5 and J usage is TRBJ1-1; 9 nucleotides line up with TRBD1. Trimming removed 5 bases from V and 10 bases from J; junction bases left unmatched: 8. Germline CDR1 is MNHEY and CDR2 is SVGAGI. The CDR3 is 13 amino acids. CDR3 sequence reads: CASSTTGGSTAFF. CDR3 DNA sequence: TGTGCCAGCAGTACGACAGGGGGGTCCACAGCTTTCTTT.

V and J are TRBV7-2 and TRBJ2-2, with D unresolved. Looked up from germline, CDR1 is SGHTA and CDR2 is FQGNSA. Deletions cut 5 bases from V and 3 bases from J, with 10 bases between. The CDR3 is made up of 14 amino acids. Here the CDR3 DNA reads TGTGCCAGCAGCCCCAGTCGATACACCGGGGAGCTGTTTTTT. Protein product: CASSPSRYTGELFF. Together with reference TRBV7-2 and TRBJ2-2, the CDR3 gives the full variable domain: GAGVSQSPSNKVTEKGKDVELRCDPISGHTALYWYRQSLGQGLEFLIYFQGNSAPDKSGLPSDRFSAERTGGSVSTLTIQRTQQEDSAVYLCASSPSRYTGELFFGEGSRLTVL.

This sequence joins TRBV14 and TRBJ1-3, with D tentatively TRBD1 (5 bases). Germline values: CDR1 SGHDN, CDR2 FVKESK. Between the trimmed V and J ends, which lost 5 bases and 0 bases, there was a span of 14 bases. The CDR3 covers 16 residues. Written as DNA, the CDR3 is TGTGCCAGCAGCTACCGAGGGGCTTACTCTGGAAACACCATATATTTT. Residues: CASSYRGAYSGNTIYF.

V and J are TRBV5-4 and TRBJ2-3; 7 nucleotides agree with TRBD1. The CDR3 loop spans 14 amino acids. Trimming cost V 8 bases and J 2 bases; bases outside gene matches: 8. Germline V gene data show CDR1 as SGHNT and CDR2 as YYREEE (reference sequence). The CDR3 spells CASNEQGSTDTQYF. CDR3 bases: TGTGCCAGTAACGAACAGGGGTCCACAGATACGCAGTATTTT.

The chain combines TRBV30 with TRBJ2-3; tentative D call: TRBD2 (5 bases). V lost 3 bases to trimming and J lost 0 bases, with 7 bases between them. Germline V gene lookup returns CDR1 GTSNPN and CDR2 SVGIG (reference sequence). There are 13 residues in the CDR3. This CDR3 is CAWRSGSTDTQYF. CDR3 bases: TGTGCCTGGAGAAGCGGAAGCACAGATACGCAGTATTTT.

This clone showed up just a few times. The genes are TRBV6-5 and TRBJ2-1, with D tentatively TRBD2 (6 bases). There are 15 residues in the CDR3. Germline V gene data show CDR1 as MNHEY and CDR2 as SVGAGI. The V and J ends lost 0 bases and 9 bases respectively, with 15 bases between them. CDR3 sequence reads: CASSYSKTMGGEQFF. The CDR3 DNA reads TGTGCCAGCAGTTACTCCAAAACGATGGGAGGTGAGCAGTTCTTC.

This clone was recorded once. The V gene is TRBV7-6, the J gene TRBJ2-7; D not certain. CDR3 size: 9 residues. CDR1 is SGHVS, CDR2 FNYEAQ, per germline. The germline V and J ends were trimmed by 7 bases and 3 bases, with 1 base remaining between them. This chain's CDR3 is CASNYEQYF. The DNA of the CDR3 is TGTGCCAGCAACTACGAGCAGTACTTC.

The gene calls are TRBV11-2 and TRBJ1-2; the D is unclear. Germline-derived CDR1 and CDR2 are SGHAT and FQNNGV. Trimming left V 6 bases short and J 5 bases short, with 13 bases between. The length of the CDR3 is 13 residues. The CDR3 region is CASRTQTRYGYTF. The CDR3 DNA sequence: TGTGCCAGCAGAACCCAAACAAGATATGGCTACACCTTC.

Remarks on this clone: Other nucleotide sequences from this sample produce the same CDR3. The rearrangement links TRBV7-2 to TRBJ1-4; D may be TRBD1 (5 bases). This CDR3 has 15 residues. Trimming cost V 5 bases and J 7 bases, with 17 bases left between them. Germline loops: CDR1 SGHTA, CDR2 FQGNSA. The DNA of the CDR3 is TGTGCCAGCAGCCTAGTTAGCGGGGGTGGTGAAAAACTGTTTTTT. Translated: CASSLVSGGGEKLFF.

The chain carries TRBV15 and TRBJ1-4; no clear D. Germline CDR1 is LNHNV and CDR2 is YYDKDF (reference sequence). The CDR3 runs to 13 residues. Trimming pared 0 bases from V and 7 bases from J, leaving 6 bases between. CDR3 in amino acids: CATSRDTVEKLFF. As DNA, the CDR3 is TGTGCCACCAGCAGAGATACTGTTGAAAAACTGTTTTTT.

J is TRBJ2-1 and V is TRBV11-3; D gene unclear. Trimming left V 4 bases short and J 9 bases short, with 16 bases between. CDR1 is SGHNT and CDR2 is YENEEA in the germline V gene. The CDR3 loop spans 14 amino acids. CDR3 in DNA: TGTGCCAGCAGCTCACTGGACGGTTTTAGTGAGCAGTTCTTC. Its protein is CASSSLDGFSEQFF.

This clone appeared a single time. V and J are TRBV19 and TRBJ1-2; D remains unclear. The germline V gene has CDR1 LNHDA and CDR2 SQIVND (reference sequence). The CDR3 loop spans 11 amino acids. Between the trimmed V and J ends, which lost 6 bases and 1 base, there was a span of 3 bases. CDR3 amino acids: CASRFNYGYTF. For the CDR3, the DNA is TGTGCCAGTAGGTTTAACTATGGCTACACCTTC.

The chain has TRBV6-6 and TRBJ2-5, with D unresolved. Germline V gene sequence: CDR1 MNHNY, CDR2 SVGAGI (reference sequence). This CDR3 spans 15 amino acids. V was shortened by 0 bases and J by 1 base, with 9 bases between the two germline ends. The CDR3 DNA reads TGTGCCAGCAGTTACTCTTACATCTTCCAAGAGACCCAGTACTTC. It is translated as CASSYSYIFQETQYF.

As DNA, the CDR3 is TGTGCCAGCAGTTTATACGGGACAGGGATCCACGAGCAGTACTTC. Protein sequence: CASSLYGTGIHEQYF. The rearrangement joins TRBV27 to TRBJ2-7; 9 bases fit TRBD1. Per the germline V gene, CDR1 is MNHEY and CDR2 is SMNVEV (reference sequence). This CDR3 is 15 amino acids long. Germline trimming cut 1 base from V and 5 bases from J; bases unmatched to any gene: 6.